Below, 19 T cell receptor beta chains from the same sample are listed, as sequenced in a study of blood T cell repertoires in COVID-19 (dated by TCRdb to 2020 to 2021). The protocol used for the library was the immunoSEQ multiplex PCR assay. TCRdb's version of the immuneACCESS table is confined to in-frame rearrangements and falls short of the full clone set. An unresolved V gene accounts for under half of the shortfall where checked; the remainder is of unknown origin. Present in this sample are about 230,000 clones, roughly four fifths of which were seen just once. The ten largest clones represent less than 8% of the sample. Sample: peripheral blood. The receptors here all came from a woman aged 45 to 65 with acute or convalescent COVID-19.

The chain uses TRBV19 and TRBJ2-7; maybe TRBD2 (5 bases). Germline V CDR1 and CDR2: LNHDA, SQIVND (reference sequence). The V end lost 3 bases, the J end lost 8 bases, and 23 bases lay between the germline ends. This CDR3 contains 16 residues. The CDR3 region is CASSIQPSGAGIQQYF. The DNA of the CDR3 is TGTGCCAGTAGTATCCAACCGTCGGGCGCCGGGATCCAGCAGTACTTC.

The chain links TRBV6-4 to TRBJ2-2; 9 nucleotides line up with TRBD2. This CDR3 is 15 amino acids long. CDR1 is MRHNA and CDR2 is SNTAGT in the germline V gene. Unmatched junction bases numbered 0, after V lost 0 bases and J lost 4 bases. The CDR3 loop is CASSDSREGTGELFF. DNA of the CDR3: TGTGCCAGCAGTGACTCGCGGGAGGGCACCGGGGAGCTGTTTTTT.

The CDR3 DNA follows: TGTGCCTGGCTAAAGGGTACGAGGGGGTCCTACAATGAGCAGTTCTTC. Amino acid sequence: CAWLKGTRGSYNEQFF. This rearrangement joins TRBV30 to TRBJ2-1, with D possibly TRBD1 on 6 matching bases. CDR1 and CDR2 from the germline V gene are GTSNPN and SVGIG (reference sequence). This CDR3 contains 16 residues. The V gene lost 5 bases and the J gene lost 1 base, with 18 bases spanning the gap.

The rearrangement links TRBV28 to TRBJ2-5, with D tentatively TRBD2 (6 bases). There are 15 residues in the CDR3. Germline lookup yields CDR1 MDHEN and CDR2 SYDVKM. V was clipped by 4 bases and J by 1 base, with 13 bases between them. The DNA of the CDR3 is TGTGCCAGCAGTTCGCGGGACCCGATCCAAGAGACCCAGTACTTC. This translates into CASSSRDPIQETQYF.

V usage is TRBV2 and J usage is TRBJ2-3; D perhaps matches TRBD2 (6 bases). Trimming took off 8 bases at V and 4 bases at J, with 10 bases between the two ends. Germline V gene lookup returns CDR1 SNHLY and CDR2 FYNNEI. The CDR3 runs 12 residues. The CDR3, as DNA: TGTGCCAGCCTACTAGCATCAGATACGCAGTATTTT. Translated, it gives CASLLASDTQYF.

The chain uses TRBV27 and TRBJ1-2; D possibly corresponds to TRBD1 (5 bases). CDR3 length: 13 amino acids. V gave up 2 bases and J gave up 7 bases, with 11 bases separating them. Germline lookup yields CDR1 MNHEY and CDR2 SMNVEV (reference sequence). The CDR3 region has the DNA TGTGCCAGCAGTTTAGCCGACAGTGGTGGCTACACCTTC. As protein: CASSLADSGGYTF.

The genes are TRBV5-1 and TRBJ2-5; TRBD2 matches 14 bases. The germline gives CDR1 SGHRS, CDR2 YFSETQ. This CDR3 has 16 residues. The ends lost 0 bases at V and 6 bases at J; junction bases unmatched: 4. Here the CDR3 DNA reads TGCGCCAGCAGCTTGGCAGGGACTAGCGGGAGTAAGACCCAGTACTTC. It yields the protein CASSLAGTSGSKTQYF.

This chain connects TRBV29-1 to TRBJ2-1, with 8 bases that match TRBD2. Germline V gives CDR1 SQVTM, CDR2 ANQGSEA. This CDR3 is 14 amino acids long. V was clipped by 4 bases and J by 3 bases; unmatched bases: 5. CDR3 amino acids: CSVVAGGLYNEQFF. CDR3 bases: TGCAGCGTTGTCGCGGGGGGTCTCTACAATGAGCAGTTCTTC.

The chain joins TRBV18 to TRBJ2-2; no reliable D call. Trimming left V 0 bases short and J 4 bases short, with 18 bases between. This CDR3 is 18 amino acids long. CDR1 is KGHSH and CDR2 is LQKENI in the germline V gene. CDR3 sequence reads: CASSPPFLQVLGTGELFF. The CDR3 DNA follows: TGTGCCAGCTCACCACCGTTTCTCCAGGTCCTTGGCACCGGGGAGCTGTTTTTT.

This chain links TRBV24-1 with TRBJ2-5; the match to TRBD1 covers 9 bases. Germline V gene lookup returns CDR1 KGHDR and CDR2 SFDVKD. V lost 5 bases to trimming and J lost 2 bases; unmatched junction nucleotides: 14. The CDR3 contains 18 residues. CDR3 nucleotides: TGTGCCACCAGTGCCATAAGCCACCGGGACAGGGCTCAAGAGACCCAGTACTTC. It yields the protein CATSAISHRDRAQETQYF.

The CDR3, as DNA: TGTGCCAGTACCACAGGGGCGGCTAGTAATTCACCCCTCCACTTT. Protein product: CASTTGAASNSPLHF. The chain carries TRBV19 and TRBJ1-6, with 7 bases that match TRBD1. The CDR3 is made up of 15 amino acids. The V gene's germline CDR1 is LNHDA and CDR2 SQIVND (reference sequence). J gave up 6 bases and V 7 bases, and 9 bases lay outside the gene matches.

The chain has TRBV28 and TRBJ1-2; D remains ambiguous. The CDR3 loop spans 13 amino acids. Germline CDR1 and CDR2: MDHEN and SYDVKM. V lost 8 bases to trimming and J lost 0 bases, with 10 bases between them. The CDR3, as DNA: TGTGCCAGCTCGAAGCCTACTAACTATGGCTACACCTTC. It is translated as CASSKPTNYGYTF.

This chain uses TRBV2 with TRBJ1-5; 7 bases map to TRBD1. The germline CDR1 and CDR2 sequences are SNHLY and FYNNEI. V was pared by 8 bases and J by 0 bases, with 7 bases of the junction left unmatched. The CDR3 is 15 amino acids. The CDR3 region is CASARGTDSNQPQHF. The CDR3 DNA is TGTGCCAGCGCCCGAGGGACAGATAGCAATCAGCCCCAGCATTTT.

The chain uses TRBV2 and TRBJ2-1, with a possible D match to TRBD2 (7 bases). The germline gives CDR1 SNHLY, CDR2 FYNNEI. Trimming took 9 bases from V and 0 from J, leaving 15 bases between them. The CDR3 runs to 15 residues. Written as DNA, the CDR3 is TGTGCCAGAAGGGGGGGGGCCCCCTCCTACAATGAGCAGTTCTTC. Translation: CARRGGAPSYNEQFF.

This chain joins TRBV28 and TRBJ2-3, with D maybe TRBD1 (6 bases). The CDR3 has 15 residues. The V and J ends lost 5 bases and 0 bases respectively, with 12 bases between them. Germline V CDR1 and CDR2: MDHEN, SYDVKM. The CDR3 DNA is TGTGCCAGCAGTCTAAGGCAGGGGAGCACAGATACGCAGTATTTT. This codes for CASSLRQGSTDTQYF.

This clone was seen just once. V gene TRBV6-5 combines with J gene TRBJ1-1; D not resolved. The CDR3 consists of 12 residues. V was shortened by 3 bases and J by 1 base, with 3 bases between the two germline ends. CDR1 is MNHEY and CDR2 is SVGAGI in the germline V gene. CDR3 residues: CASSYKNTEAFF. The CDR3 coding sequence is TGTGCCAGCAGTTATAAGAACACTGAAGCTTTCTTT.

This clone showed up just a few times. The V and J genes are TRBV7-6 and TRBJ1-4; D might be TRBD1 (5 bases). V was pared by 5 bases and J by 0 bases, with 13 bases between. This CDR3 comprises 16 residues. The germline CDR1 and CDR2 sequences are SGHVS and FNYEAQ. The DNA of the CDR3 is TGTGCCAGCAGCCCCGGTTGGGGGGCAACTAATGAAAAACTGTTTTTT. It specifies CASSPGWGATNEKLFF.

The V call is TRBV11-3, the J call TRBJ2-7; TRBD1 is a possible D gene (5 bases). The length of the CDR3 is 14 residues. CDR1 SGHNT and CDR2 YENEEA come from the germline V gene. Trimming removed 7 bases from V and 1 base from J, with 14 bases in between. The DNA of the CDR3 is TGTGCCAGCAACCCAACGACAGTATCCTACGAGCAGTACTTC. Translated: CASNPTTVSYEQYF.

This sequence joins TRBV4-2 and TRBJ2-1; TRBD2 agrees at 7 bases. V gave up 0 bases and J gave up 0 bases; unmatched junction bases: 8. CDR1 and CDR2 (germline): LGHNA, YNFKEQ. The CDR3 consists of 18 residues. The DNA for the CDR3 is TGTGCCAGCAGCCAAGAGGCGGGACTACCGAGCTCCTACAATGAGCAGTTCTTC. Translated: CASSQEAGLPSSYNEQFF.